This record looks at one TCR beta chain sequence and its context. This clonotype was observed a few times. It has no known antigen specificity. Per-nucleotide qualities are absent, and no much larger clonotype sits a single base away. This sample stems from a study of molecular identifiers for immune sequencing clone quantification listed by TCRdb under 2018. Regarding the study in general: In a replicate experiment, RNA from around 18,000 or 91,000 naive CD8 T cells was split into five aliquots, four of which were sequenced. CD8 T cells were used in a methods study to benchmark molecular-identifier clustering-based TCR repertoire sequencing (MIDCIRS) and TCR RNA copy counting. Results and caveats for the whole study, not just this receptor: In CMV-specific effector cells, over 99% of molecules were held by clones above 20 RNA copies, whereas under 1% of molecules were held by such clones in naive cells. Modeling gave 3 to 3.5 recovered TCR RNA copies per cell versus around 10 by digital PCR, implying about 30% capture efficiency. Naive libraries contained spiked-in Jurkat TCR RNA (roughly ten copies' worth), which is not part of the donor repertoire. Spiked-in Jurkat TCR RNA equal to a single cell's worth was reported to be detectable even within one million naive CD8 T cells. Highly expanded clone sizes could be underestimated if identical TCR molecules share a barcode. Without barcode sub-clustering, chimeric consensus sequences inflated TCR diversity; chimeras reached as high as 47%.

A distance of 15 bases separates the germline ends of V and J, which lose 3 bases and 2 bases respectively. Taken from the germline V gene, the CDR1 and CDR2 loops are SGDLS and YYNGEE. Taken from cysteine to phenylalanine, the CDR3 has 15 residues. Of the read, only the CDR3 DNA is kept; its 45 bases are in frame from base 1. The library was prepared using PCR. Sequencing took place on a NextSeq 500. Bulk TCR libraries were prepared as previously described, using TCR primers listed in Table S5. Purification of total RNA was performed with the Qiagen AllPrep DNA/RNA kit. Before analysis, reads from multiple sequencing runs of one library were combined. The source study handled its data this way. Reads were retained only if their TCR constant sequence matched exactly, and those retained reads were trimmed to 150 nt and grouped according to their 12-nt molecular barcodes. Reads within each barcode group were sub-clustered using a 15% Levenshtein threshold, and quality-weighted consensus sequences were constructed for each RNA molecule. Non-functional sequences were excluded, and lower-count sequences lying one edit away from another sequence were also excluded. Based on fitting two negative binomial distributions, any barcode sub-cluster with under 20% of the maximum read count was discarded. TCRdb reprocessed the public reads (quality trimming at Q25 with fastp, clone calling with MiXCR) and kept in-frame beta chains. Every entry covers one CDR3 protein and lists the most common genes and DNA from its rows. The V and J calls were determined by TCRdb, not by the authors. The table for this sample lists more than 450,000 distinct CDR3 sequences; about 25% of them were counted only once. The ten largest clonotypes hold 0.7% to 0.9% of the sample.

Libraries of naive CD8 T cells were built from approximately 20,000 to 1,000,000 sorted cells, with 10%, 30% or 50% of the purified RNA used. On a BD FACSAria II, naive CD8 T cells were FACS-sorted as CD8+CD4-CCR7+CD45RA+ and collected into RLT Plus buffer. To test detection sensitivity, Jurkat RNA equal to over nine TCR copies was added to samples of about 20,000-1,000,000 naive CD8 T cells. CD8 T cells were enriched using RosetteSep CD8+ T Cell Enrichment Cocktail and Ficoll-Paque, and the enriched cells then underwent ACK red cell lysis. This chain joins TRBV9 to TRBJ2-7; no D segment can be confidently identified. The specimen was naive CD8+ T cells from blood, with Jurkat cell RNA spiked in. Reading the label with the study, this specimen's cell subset or site is: FACS-sorted CD8+CD4-CCR7+CD45RA+ naive T cells. The receptor comes from a human donor in good health. Some libraries in this study had Jurkat cell RNA spiked in. CDR3 sequence: CASSGRLGSAYEQYF. The DNA reads TGTGCCAGCAGCGGCCGCCTAGGTTCTGCCTACGAGCAGTACTTC.